This TCR beta chain derives from a study of OX40 agonist ivuxolimab in advanced cancers. The CDR3 is 16 residues long. V lost 3 bases and J 4 bases, leaving 18 bases between the germline ends. CDR1 MDHEN and CDR2 SYDVKM come from the germline V gene. TCRdb's copy holds only in-frame clones and misses some; the assay was immunoSEQ multiplex PCR. The table records 77,000 or so clones, around 80% of them present only once. The chain combines TRBV28 with TRBJ1-2, with D possibly TRBD1 on 5 matching bases. The source material was CD4+ or CD8+ T cells sorted from blood, sampled in a trial of the OX40 agonist ivuxolimab. This TCR was sampled from an adult with an advanced solid tumor such as melanoma, head and neck, liver or kidney cancer. Here the CDR3 DNA reads TGTGCCAGCAGTTTGTCAGGGTCCTCATACAGCTATGGCTACACCTTC. Its protein is CASSLSGSSYSYGYTF.